The present T cell receptor beta chain was sequenced within a study of T cells in Graves' hyperthyroidism and ophthalmopathy. This clonotype has at least ten counts. The germline gives CDR1 MNHNS, CDR2 SASEGT. The CDR3 loop spans 15 amino acids. Trimming left V 8 bases short and J 0 bases short, with 14 bases between. It was RNA transcripts that yielded the amplified TCR beta CDR3 regions. A set of HTBI primers served as the primers for a first-round RT-PCR of the TCR CDR3. TCRdb independently ran MiXCR on the multiplex PCR reads; one entry per CDR3 protein. The sample includes approximately 600,000 distinct CDR3 sequences, about 17% of them seen just once.

The receptor comes from a woman younger than 45 with Graves' hyperthyroidism. The sequenced material came from blood. The rearrangement joins TRBV6-1 to TRBJ2-4; D gene ambiguous. The DNA of the CDR3 is TGTGCCAGCCGAAGGGCCGAACTAGCCAAAAACATTCAGTACTTC. Its protein is CASRRAELAKNIQYF.